A single sample gave rise to the 28 T cell receptor beta chains below, sequenced in a study of blood T cells in healthy people across ages. A J-beta primer mix and a sample-barcoded 5' primer were used in a second PCR of about 7 to 12 cycles. Each CDR3 protein gets one entry after TCRdb re-called the 5' RACE reads with MiXCR. This table holds under 1 million distinct CDR3 sequences, around 45% found once. The sequenced sample was blood. Receptor source: a man aged 55 to 70 in good health.

The chain uses TRBV20-1 and TRBJ1-1; no definite D call. The V gene lost 1 base and the J gene lost 0 bases, with 15 bases spanning the gap. This CDR3 contains 16 residues. CDR1 is DFQATT and CDR2 is SNEGSKA in the germline V gene (reference sequence). CDR3 nucleotides: TGCAGTGCTAGAGCACCGCCGGGCCACATGAACACTGAAGCTTTCTTT. This sequence encodes CSARAPPGHMNTEAFF.

The rearrangement joins TRBV9 to TRBJ2-3; 9 nucleotides agree with TRBD1. The CDR3 has 15 amino acids. Unmatched junction bases numbered 5, after V lost 4 bases and J lost 2 bases. Germline V lookup: CDR1 SGDLS, CDR2 YYNGEE. The CDR3 DNA sequence: TGTGCCAGCAGCTTGGGACAGGGCACCACAGATACGCAGTATTTT. Amino acid sequence: CASSLGQGTTDTQYF.

There are a few counts of this clonotype. The rearrangement uses TRBV7-2 and TRBJ1-1; D is ambiguous. Germline values: CDR1 SGHTA, CDR2 FQGNSA. V lost 8 bases and J lost 1, with 14 bases in between. The CDR3 has 14 amino acids. CDR3 sequence (DNA): TGTGCCAGCTCACTAACGGGGAGGAACACTGAAGCTTTCTTT. Amino acids: CASSLTGRNTEAFF.

This clonotype was counted between two and nine times. The chain links TRBV7-9 to TRBJ2-7; 9 nucleotides match TRBD1. The CDR3 is made up of 15 amino acids. V shed 5 bases and J 1 base; nucleotides not matched to a gene: 6. Germline CDR1 SEHNR, CDR2 FQNEAQ (reference sequence). CDR3 protein: CASSPPGTGSYEQYF. The CDR3 DNA follows: TGTGCCAGCAGCCCACCCGGGACAGGGTCCTACGAGCAGTACTTC.

The rearrangement links TRBV29-1 to TRBJ2-1; 7 bases align to TRBD2. V lost 4 bases to trimming and J lost 10 bases; unmatched junction nucleotides: 1. The CDR3 loop spans 10 amino acids. Germline V gene data show CDR1 as SQVTM and CDR2 as ANQGSEA. The CDR3 DNA reads as TGCAGCGTTGGGGACTACGAGCAGTTCTTC. Protein: CSVGDYEQFF.

A few counts support this clonotype. The chain links TRBV20-1 to TRBJ2-5; D might be TRBD1 or TRBD2, each matching 5 bases. The germline gives CDR1 DFQATT, CDR2 SNEGSKA (reference sequence). This CDR3 spans 15 amino acids. Trimming took off 0 bases at V and 11 bases at J, with 22 bases between the two ends. The CDR3: CSARDPQAYLGEQYF. The CDR3 DNA follows: TGCAGTGCTAGAGATCCACAGGCCTACCTGGGGGAGCAGTACTTC.

DNA of the CDR3: TGTGCCAGCAGCCCGAAAGGTGGCAGGGTCTTCACAGATACGCAGTATTTT. This translates into CASSPKGGRVFTDTQYF. V usage is TRBV9 and J usage is TRBJ2-3, with a tentative D call TRBD1 (5 bases). The CDR3 is made up of 17 amino acids. The germline V gene has CDR1 SGDLS and CDR2 YYNGEE. Trimming cost V 4 bases and J 2 bases, with 20 bases left between them. Filled out from reference TRBV9 and TRBJ2-3, the complete variable domain reads DSGVTQTPKHLITATGQRVTLRCSPRSGDLSVYWYQQSLDQGLQFLIQYYNGEERAKGNILERFSAQQFPDLHSELNLSSLELGDSALYFCASSPKGGRVFTDTQYFGPGTRLTVL.

This sequence joins TRBV5-6 and TRBJ2-7; 8 nucleotides agree with TRBD2. In germline, CDR1 is SGHDT, CDR2 YYEEEE. CDR3 length: 15 amino acids. V lost 4 bases, J lost 3 bases, and 9 bases stayed unmatched. The CDR3 is CASSQTGLAGYEQYF. The CDR3 DNA reads as TGTGCCAGCAGCCAGACTGGACTAGCAGGCTACGAGCAGTACTTC.

A note on this clonotype: A much larger clone lies one base from this, so it may be a read error. As DNA, the CDR3 is TGTGCCAGCAGCTTAGGTCCGGGATGGGAGACCCAGTACTTC. Its protein is CASSLGPGWETQYF. This chain uses TRBV7-3 with TRBJ2-5; TRBD2 is a possible D gene (5 bases). Per the germline V gene, CDR1 is SGHTA and CDR2 is FQGTGA. The CDR3 spans 14 residues. Trimming removed 2 bases at V and 5 bases at J, with 12 bases between.

This clonotype was found a few times. This chain joins TRBV5-1 and TRBJ1-1; 10 bases are a match to TRBD1. The CDR3 sequence is 15 residues long. J was trimmed by 1 base and V by 4 bases; bases with no gene match: 4. Germline values: CDR1 SGHRS, CDR2 YFSETQ. The CDR3 DNA sequence: TGCGCCAGCAGCAGACAGGGGGCGGCGAACACTGAAGCTTTCTTT. This encodes CASSRQGAANTEAFF. The entire variable domain, with the rest obtained from reference TRBV5-1 and TRBJ1-1, is as follows: KAGVTQTPRYLIKTRGQQVTLSCSPISGHRSVSWYQQTPGQGLQFLFEYFSETQRNKGNFPGRFSGRQFSNSRSEMNVSTLELGDSALYLCASSRQGAANTEAFFGQGTRLTVV.

This clonotype was observed a handful of times. V is TRBV7-8 and J is TRBJ2-6; D possibly corresponds to TRBD1 (7 bases). Germline V gene data show CDR1 as SGHVS and CDR2 as FQNEAQ. The CDR3 has 15 residues. Trimming removed 5 bases from V and 4 bases from J, with 12 bases in between. In nucleotides, the CDR3 is TGTGCCAGCAGCGCAGGGGGGAACGGGGCCAACGTCCTGACTTTC. The encoded protein is CASSAGGNGANVLTF.

The chain combines TRBV6-6 with TRBJ2-5, with 8 bases that match TRBD1. V lost 6 bases to trimming and J lost 4 bases; unmatched junction nucleotides: 7. The CDR3 covers 14 residues. Germline assignment: CDR1 MNHNY and CDR2 SVGAGI (reference sequence). DNA for the CDR3: TGTGCCAGCAGCCGACAGGGGTCGGGAGAGACCCAGTACTTC. Translation: CASSRQGSGETQYF.

This clonotype was recorded at least ten times. The DNA of the CDR3 is TGTGCCAGCAGTTATTATGGAGGAGGTGTGGGCTCCTACGAGCAGTACTTC. Amino acid sequence: CASSYYGGGVGSYEQYF. The chain has TRBV6-6 and TRBJ2-7, with D perhaps matching TRBD2 (5 bases). From germline, CDR1 is MNHNY and CDR2 SVGAGI (reference sequence). V was trimmed by 3 bases and J by 0 bases, leaving 18 bases between them. The CDR3 spans 17 residues.

The chain joins TRBV11-3 to TRBJ2-1; 7 positions match TRBD2. V shed 2 bases and J 5 bases; nucleotides not matched to a gene: 6. CDR1 is SGHNT, CDR2 YENEEA, per germline. This CDR3 has 15 residues. The CDR3 DNA follows: TGTGCCAGCAGCTTAAGCGGGGAGTATAACAATGAGCAGTTCTTC. This sequence encodes CASSLSGEYNNEQFF.

The chain couples TRBV3-1 to TRBJ1-4; 8 positions agree with TRBD1. Germline-derived CDR1 and CDR2 are LGHDT and YNNKEL (reference sequence). With 9 bases clipped from V and 6 bases from J, the junction kept 6 bases outside the gene matches. The CDR3 spans 13 residues. DNA of the CDR3: TGTGCCAGTTCAGGGGGCAATTATGAAAAACTGTTTTTT. It encodes CASSGGNYEKLFF.

This clonotype was detected ten times or more. This chain connects TRBV20-1 to TRBJ2-7; the D gene is possibly TRBD2 (5 bases). Germline CDR1 reads DFQATT; CDR2 reads SNEGSKA (reference sequence). The CDR3 is 15 residues long. V lost 3 bases and J 0 bases, leaving 15 bases between the germline ends. CDR3 bases: TGCAGTGCTAGTGAGGGAAGACCGAGCTCCTACGAGCAGTACTTC. It is translated as CSASEGRPSSYEQYF.

The CDR3: CASSQEGGTSTQYF. CDR3 coding DNA: TGCGCCAGCAGCCAAGAAGGGGGGACAAGTACGCAGTATTTT. The gene calls are TRBV4-3 and TRBJ2-3; tentatively, D is TRBD1 or TRBD2 (6 bases each). The ends were cut back, 0 bases at V and 8 bases at J, with 12 bases in the middle. Germline CDR1 is LGHNA and CDR2 is YSLEER. The CDR3 spans 14 residues.

The genes are TRBV6-4 and TRBJ2-5; TRBD2 might be the D (5 bases). CDR3 size: 15 residues. Germline V lookup: CDR1 MRHNA, CDR2 SNTAGT. V dropped 3 bases and J dropped 2 bases, with 13 bases sitting between them. DNA for the CDR3: TGTGCCAGCAGTGAAATGGCGGGTCAGCAAGAGACCCAGTACTTC. Translated, it gives CASSEMAGQQETQYF.

The rearrangement joins TRBV9 to TRBJ2-7; TRBD2 is a possible D gene (6 bases). The end of the DNA fits TRBJ2-5 better, so the J call may be wrong. Germline V gene lookup returns CDR1 SGDLS and CDR2 YYNGEE. The CDR3 runs 14 residues. CDR3 in amino acids: CASSADPGVETQYF. Written as DNA, the CDR3 is TGTGCCAGCAGCGCCGACCCGGGGGTAGAGACCCAGTACTTC.

The chain has TRBV20-1 and TRBJ2-5, with D perhaps given as TRBD1 or TRBD2 (7 bases each). Germline assignment: CDR1 DFQATT and CDR2 SNEGSKA (reference sequence). The CDR3 totals 16 residues. The V end was cut by 1 base, the J end by 2 bases, with 17 bases between. The chain's CDR3 is CSARASWEGQQETQYF. CDR3 bases: TGCAGTGCTAGAGCCAGTTGGGAGGGACAGCAAGAGACCCAGTACTTC.

A note on this clonotype: This clone may be a read error of a much larger clone one base away. The V call is TRBV12-3 or TRBV12-4, the J call TRBJ1-1; D uncertain. The CDR3 is 11 residues long. Between the trimmed V and J ends, which lost 7 bases and 1 base, there was a span of 4 bases. CDR3 bases: TGTGCCAGCACCCGGAACACTGAAGCTTTCTTT. Residues: CASTRNTEAFF.

This clonotype was observed a few times. The chain is built from TRBV7-8 and TRBJ2-7; no clear D. With 2 bases removed from V and 2 bases from J, the gap between germline ends came to 13 bases. The CDR3 length is 15 residues. CDR1 and CDR2 (germline): SGHVS, FQNEAQ. The DNA for the CDR3 is TGTGCCAGCAGCTTACACGGCAGTTTCCCCTACGAGCAGTACTTC. Protein product: CASSLHGSFPYEQYF. Full variable domain (outside the CDR3, taken from reference TRBV7-8 and TRBJ2-7): GAGVSQSPRYKVAKRGQDVALRCDPISGHVSLFWYQQALGQGPEFLTYFQNEAQLDKSGLPSDRFFAERPEGSVSTLKIQRTQQEDSAVYLCASSLHGSFPYEQYFGPGTRLTVT.

V and J are TRBV14 and TRBJ2-7, with 8 bases aligning to TRBD1. J gave up 7 bases and V 1 base, and 6 bases lay outside the gene matches. The CDR3 totals 14 residues. The germline V gene encodes CDR1 SGHDN and CDR2 FVKESK. The chain's CDR3 is CASSQATGGWEQYF. CDR3 DNA: TGTGCCAGCAGCCAAGCTACAGGGGGATGGGAGCAGTACTTC.

There are many counts of this clonotype. The chain carries TRBV15 and TRBJ2-5; no clear D. The germline V and J ends were trimmed by 8 bases and 2 bases, with 12 bases remaining between them. The CDR3 is made up of 13 amino acids. Germline V lookup: CDR1 LNHNV, CDR2 YYDKDF (reference sequence). In DNA, the CDR3 is TGTGCCACCCAACGGGTGGAACAAGAGACCCAGTACTTC. This codes for CATQRVEQETQYF.

The rearrangement joins TRBV6-6 to TRBJ2-5; D unclear. CDR1 is MNHNY, CDR2 SVGAGI, per germline (reference sequence). Trimming removed 3 bases at V and 2 bases at J, with 10 bases between. The length of the CDR3 is 14 residues. CDR3 residues: CASSYLTEQETQYF. The CDR3 nucleotides read TGTGCCAGCAGTTATCTCACAGAGCAAGAGACCCAGTACTTC.

The chain recombines TRBV15 with TRBJ2-5, with D tentatively TRBD1 (5 bases). Germline lookup yields CDR1 LNHNV and CDR2 YYDKDF (reference sequence). This CDR3 has 15 residues. V shed 0 bases and J shed 3 bases, with 11 bases lying between them. In DNA, the CDR3 is TGTGCCACCAGCAGAGATCAGGGCAGGGAAGAGACCCAGTACTTC. It is translated as CATSRDQGREETQYF.

In this sample, this clonotype turned up a few times. The J gene is TRBJ2-7, the V gene TRBV7-9, with TRBD1 identical over 9 bases. V lost 0 bases to trimming and J lost 6 bases; unmatched junction nucleotides: 9. In germline, CDR1 is SEHNR, CDR2 FQNEAQ (reference sequence). The CDR3 consists of 16 residues. The CDR3 DNA sequence: TGTGCCAGCAGCTTAGCATCGGACAGGGGCGTAATCGAGCAGTACTTC. It specifies CASSLASDRGVIEQYF.

The V call is TRBV11-1, the J call TRBJ2-5; 7 bases fit TRBD2. Germline CDR1 is SGHAT and CDR2 is FQDESV (reference sequence). With 5 bases clipped from V and 2 bases from J, the junction kept 14 bases outside the gene matches. There are 17 residues in the CDR3. CDR3: CASSRNPRAGPQETQYF. CDR3 bases: TGTGCCAGCAGCCGAAATCCGAGAGCGGGGCCTCAAGAGACCCAGTACTTC.